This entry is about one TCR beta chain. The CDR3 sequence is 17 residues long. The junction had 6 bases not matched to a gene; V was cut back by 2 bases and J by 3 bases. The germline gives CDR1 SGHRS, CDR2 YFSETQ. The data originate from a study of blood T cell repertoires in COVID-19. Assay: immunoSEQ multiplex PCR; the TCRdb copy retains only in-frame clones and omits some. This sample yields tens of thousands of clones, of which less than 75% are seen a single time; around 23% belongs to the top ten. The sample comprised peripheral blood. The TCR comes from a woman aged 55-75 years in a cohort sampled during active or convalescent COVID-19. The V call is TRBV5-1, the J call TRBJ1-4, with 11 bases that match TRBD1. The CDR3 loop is CASSFGQGAGANEKLFF. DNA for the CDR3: TGCGCCAGCAGCTTCGGACAGGGGGCTGGGGCTAATGAAAAACTGTTTTTT.